This entry lists 28 T cell receptor beta chains sequenced from one sample in a study of regulatory T cells in long-lasting Graves disease. Sequencing libraries for TCR beta were prepared with iRepertoire HTBI primers and Arm-PCR of CDR3 regions. TCRdb independently ran MiXCR on the multiplex PCR reads; one entry per CDR3 protein. The sample shows 600,000 to 650,000 distinct CDR3 sequences, roughly 15% of them seen only once. Described time point: newly diagnosed GD, antithyroid drugs for less than 3 months. Scientists built the TCR library using RNA that was extracted from PBMCs. The same sample was also studied in work on T cells in Graves' hyperthyroidism and ophthalmopathy.

Here the sequenced sample was peripheral blood mononuclear cells (PBMCs), taken at new diagnosis, from a patient treated with antithyroid drugs. The receptors shown here come from a woman in her twenties or thirties with Graves disease.

This clonotype came up a few times. This chain uses TRBV7-2 with TRBJ1-2; no firm D call. Looked up from germline, CDR1 is SGHTA and CDR2 is FQGNSA. The V end lost 5 bases, the J end lost 5 bases, and 9 bases lay between the germline ends. This CDR3 has 12 residues. The CDR3 sequence: CASSLMGYGYTF. Written as DNA, the CDR3 is TGTGCCAGCAGCCTTATGGGGTATGGCTACACCTTC.

This clonotype has ten or more counts. V gene TRBV28 combines with J gene TRBJ1-4; a possible D gene is TRBD1 (5 bases). Per the germline V gene, CDR1 is MDHEN and CDR2 is SYDVKM. Trimming left V 10 bases short and J 0 bases short, with 12 bases between. CDR3 length: 14 residues. The CDR3 is CATLLQATNEKLFF. CDR3 DNA sequence: TGTGCCACCCTCCTACAGGCAACTAATGAAAAACTGTTTTTT. The entire variable domain, with the rest obtained from reference TRBV28 and TRBJ1-4, is as follows: DVKVTQSSRYLVKRTGEKVFLECVQDMDHENMFWYRQDPGLGLRLIYFSYDVKMKEKGDIPEGYSVSREKKERFSLILESASTNQTSMYLCATLLQATNEKLFFGSGTQLSVL.

The table lists this clonotype with many counts. The rearrangement uses TRBV10-3 and TRBJ2-5, with D possibly TRBD2 on 5 matching bases. The ends were cut back, 2 bases at V and 4 bases at J, with 14 bases in the middle. Looked up from germline, CDR1 is ENHRY and CDR2 is SYGVKD. The CDR3 has 15 amino acids. The CDR3 sequence: CAISERSLLGETQYF. The CDR3 coding sequence is TGTGCCATCAGTGAGCGGTCCCTACTAGGAGAGACCCAGTACTTC.

This clonotype was seen ten or more times. The chain combines TRBV20-1 with TRBJ1-1; D unclear. Germline V lookup: CDR1 DFQATT, CDR2 SNEGSKA (reference sequence). CDR3 length equals 13 residues. V was clipped by 4 bases and J by 8 bases, with 17 bases between them. The CDR3 sequence is CSAISKTEAEAFF. DNA of the CDR3: TGCAGTGCTATTTCGAAAACTGAGGCGGAAGCTTTCTTT.

This clonotype was seen a handful of times. The V and J genes are TRBV5-1 and TRBJ1-4, with 10 bases that match TRBD1. Germline assignment: CDR1 SGHRS and CDR2 YFSETQ. Trimming at V came to 4 bases and at J to 8 bases, leaving 5 bases not matched to a gene. The CDR3 has 14 residues. CDR3 DNA: TGCGCCAGCAGCCTCGGGACAGGGGAAGAAAAACTGTTTTTT. Protein product: CASSLGTGEEKLFF. Full variable domain (remainder filled in from reference TRBV5-1 and TRBJ1-4): KAGVTQTPRYLIKTRGQQVTLSCSPISGHRSVSWYQQTPGQGLQFLFEYFSETQRNKGNFPGRFSGRQFSNSRSEMNVSTLELGDSALYLCASSLGTGEEKLFFGSGTQLSVL.

This clonotype was picked up many times. This sequence joins TRBV2 and TRBJ2-7, with D perhaps TRBD2 (6 bases). Germline-derived CDR1 and CDR2 are SNHLY and FYNNEI. The length of the CDR3 is 15 residues. Between the trimmed V and J ends, which lost 6 bases and 6 bases, there was a span of 21 bases. CDR3: CASSVDGGLRSEQYF. For the CDR3, the DNA is TGTGCCAGCAGCGTCGATGGGGGGTTACGCAGCGAGCAGTACTTC.

This clonotype was counted ten times or more. This chain connects TRBV10-3 to TRBJ2-7; maybe TRBD2 (5 bases). Between the trimmed V and J ends, which lost 4 bases and 4 bases, there was a span of 5 bases. The CDR3 is made up of 11 amino acids. Per germline, CDR1 ENHRY and CDR2 SYGVKD. The CDR3 bases are TGTGCCATCAGTGGAGGGTACGAGCAGTACTTC. Translation: CAISGGYEQYF.

This clonotype showed up many times. This rearrangement joins TRBV2 to TRBJ1-2, with 7 bases that match TRBD1. CDR1 is SNHLY and CDR2 is FYNNEI in the germline V gene. Trimming removed 3 bases from V and 8 bases from J; junction bases left unmatched: 6. CDR3 size: 13 residues. In nucleotides, the CDR3 is TGTGCCAGCAGTGAGACAGGGACGGACGGCTACACCTTC. Translating it yields CASSETGTDGYTF.

Remarks on this clonotype: One base separates it from a far larger clone, so it is likely a read error. V usage is TRBV7-3 and J usage is TRBJ1-1; 10 bases fit TRBD1. CDR1 and CDR2 from the germline V gene are SGHTA and FQGTGA. V gave up 1 base and J gave up 3 bases; unmatched junction bases: 2. There are 15 residues in the CDR3. CDR3 coding DNA: TGTGCCAGCAGCTTAAGGGGGACAGGGGACACTGAAGCTTTCTTT. Amino acid sequence: CASSLRGTGDTEAFF.

This clonotype was counted ten times or more. V is TRBV7-3 and J is TRBJ2-7, with D uncertain. Trimming cost V 5 bases and J 4 bases, with 21 bases left between them. Per the germline V gene, CDR1 is SGHTA and CDR2 is FQGTGA. This CDR3 is built from 16 residues. CDR3 region: CASSPISGKTSYEQYF. In nucleotides, the CDR3 is TGTGCCAGCAGCCCAATCTCTGGAAAGACCTCGTACGAGCAGTACTTC.

This clonotype has only one observation. The CDR3 end shows no conserved phenylalanine or tryptophan, and so a read error is likely. This rearrangement joins TRBV11-2 to TRBJ2-7, with 11 nucleotides matching TRBD2. CDR1 is SGHAT, CDR2 FQNNGV, per germline. The CDR3 spans 14 residues. Losses at the gene ends were 6 bases for V and 4 bases for J; bases not matched to a gene: 5. CDR3 sequence: CASSSRLAGYEQYS. The CDR3 DNA is TGTGCCAGCAGTTCAAGACTAGCGGGGTACGAGCAGTACTCC.

This clonotype has ten or more counts. The chain recombines TRBV20-1 with TRBJ1-6, with 8 bases lining up with TRBD1. Trimming at V came to 5 bases and at J to 8 bases, leaving 8 bases not matched to a gene. Germline V gene sequence: CDR1 DFQATT, CDR2 SNEGSKA (reference sequence). The CDR3 runs to 14 residues. The CDR3 sequence: CSAVDRVGDSPLHF. CDR3 DNA: TGCAGTGCTGTGGACAGGGTAGGGGATTCACCCCTCCACTTT.

To note about this clonotype: A much larger clone lies one base from this, so it may be a read error. The chain has TRBV3-1 and TRBJ2-3, with TRBD2 matching over 7 bases. CDR3 length equals 14 residues. Germline values: CDR1 LGHDT, CDR2 YNNKEL (reference sequence). The CDR3 coding sequence is TGTGCCAGGAGCCAAGCGGGAATACTGAGGACGCAGTATTTT. Translated: CARSQAGILRTQYF.

The table lists this clonotype with many counts. The V gene is TRBV28, the J gene TRBJ2-3; the D gene could be TRBD1 or TRBD2 (5 bases each). The V and J ends lost 5 bases and 3 bases respectively, with 18 bases between them. The CDR3 totals 16 residues. Per germline, CDR1 MDHEN and CDR2 SYDVKM. CDR3 sequence: CASSILTGGYTDTQYF. The CDR3 DNA follows: TGTGCCAGCAGTATCCTCACAGGAGGCTATACAGATACGCAGTATTTT.

This clonotype was counted between two and nine times. The genes are TRBV29-1 and TRBJ2-1, with D perhaps matching TRBD1 (6 bases). Germline V lookup: CDR1 SQVTM, CDR2 ANQGSEA. V was clipped by 6 bases and J by 1 base, with 22 bases between them. The CDR3 covers 17 residues. In DNA form, the CDR3 reads TGCAGCGTGACAGGTCTTATAAGCGGACGATCCTACAATGAGCAGTTCTTC. Translated: CSVTGLISGRSYNEQFF.

This clonotype has just a few counts. The rearrangement joins TRBV29-1 to TRBJ2-3, with unresolved D. Trimming cost V 4 bases and J 3 bases, with 8 bases left between them. The germline V gene has CDR1 SQVTM and CDR2 ANQGSEA. This CDR3 spans 12 amino acids. The CDR3 spells CSVGGKTDTQYF. Written as DNA, the CDR3 is TGCAGCGTTGGTGGGAAAACAGATACGCAGTATTTT.

This clonotype has just one count. V and J are TRBV28 and TRBJ1-2; 12 bases map to TRBD1. The germline gives CDR1 MDHEN, CDR2 SYDVKM. V dropped 6 bases and J dropped 7; count of bases not matched to a gene: 9. The CDR3 extends over 15 amino acids. The CDR3 nucleotides are TGTGCCAGCAGCAGTGGGGACAGGGGGCTTGGTGGCTACACCTTC. Translation gives CASSSGDRGLGGYTF.

This clonotype was seen repeatedly, ten times or more. CDR3 DNA: TGTGCCAGCAGAAATGGGGCGGGGGCGAGCAATCAGCCCCAGCATTTT. This sequence encodes CASRNGAGASNQPQHF. The J gene is TRBJ1-5, the V gene TRBV6-1; D is perhaps TRBD1 (6 bases). CDR1 is MNHNS, CDR2 SASEGT, per germline. CDR3 length equals 16 residues. The V and J ends lost 6 bases and 1 base respectively, with 16 bases between them.

This clonotype was picked up a small number of times. The chain uses TRBV11-2 and TRBJ2-1, with unresolved D. The better agreement between TRBJ2-5 and the DNA end casts doubt on the J call. Germline assignment: CDR1 SGHAT and CDR2 FQNNGV. CDR3 size: 15 residues. CDR3 amino acids: CASSLSRILQETQYF. In DNA, the CDR3 is TGTGCCAGCAGCTTATCCCGAATCCTACAAGAGACCCAGTACTTC.

In regard to this clonotype: The DNA is left out, because the CDR3 cannot be placed on it with certainty; the CDR3 is given as TCRdb lists it. The chain recombines TRBV5-1 with TRBJ1-4. Germline V gives CDR1 SGHRS, CDR2 YFSETQ. The CDR3 has 17 amino acids, counting both end residues. This CDR3 is CASSSQTFGATNEKLFF.

In this sample, this clonotype turned up many times. The rearrangement joins TRBV6-1 to TRBJ2-3; D gene uncertain. Trimming took 6 bases from V and 0 from J, leaving 10 bases between them. This CDR3 has 14 amino acids. CDR1 and CDR2 (germline): MNHNS, SASEGT. In nucleotides, the CDR3 is TGTGCCAGCAGCCCGGAAGCTAGCACAGATACGCAGTATTTT. Protein sequence: CASSPEASTDTQYF.

This clonotype has more than one count but fewer than ten. J is TRBJ1-6 and V is TRBV4-1; weak D call: TRBD1 (5 bases). V gave up 1 base and J gave up 10 bases, with 8 bases separating them. The CDR3 contains 13 residues. The germline CDR1 and CDR2 sequences are MGHRA and YSYEKL. CDR3 sequence reads: CASSQGQGSPLHF. CDR3 in DNA: TGCGCCAGCAGCCAAGGCCAGGGCTCACCCCTCCACTTT.

V is TRBV20-1 and J is TRBJ2-1; D might be TRBD1 (5 bases). The J call is uncertain, as TRBJ2-5 better fits the DNA end. Germline assignment: CDR1 DFQATT and CDR2 SNEGSKA (reference sequence). The CDR3 length is 13 residues. The CDR3 sequence: CSARIRTLETQYF. In nucleotides, the CDR3 is TGCAGTGCTAGAATCCGGACATTAGAGACCCAGTACTTC.

The chain joins TRBV9 to TRBJ2-5; D is unclear. Germline assignment: CDR1 SGDLS and CDR2 YYNGEE. This CDR3 region has 16 residues. V was shortened by 1 base and J by 1 base, with 14 bases between the two germline ends. The CDR3 region is CASSVSWSESQETQYF. The CDR3 nucleotides read TGTGCCAGCAGCGTATCTTGGAGTGAGAGCCAAGAGACCCAGTACTTC.

This clonotype was counted many times. J is TRBJ2-7 and V is TRBV9; D is possibly TRBD1 (6 bases). Trimming pared 0 bases from V and 6 bases from J, leaving 16 bases between. Looked up from germline, CDR1 is SGDLS and CDR2 is YYNGEE. CDR3 length: 15 residues. CDR3 sequence: CASSVGQGLGGEQYF. CDR3 bases: TGTGCCAGCAGCGTAGGGCAGGGGCTCGGCGGCGAGCAGTACTTC.

Comments on this clonotype: This could be a read error, since a much larger clone is one nucleotide away. J is TRBJ1-5 and V is TRBV20-1; a weak D match, TRBD1 (5 bases). V lost 6 bases, J lost 6 bases, and 15 bases lay in between. The CDR3 length is 13 residues. CDR1 and CDR2 from the germline V gene are DFQATT and SNEGSKA (reference sequence). This CDR3 is CSAPGEGSQPQHF. The DNA of the CDR3 is TGCAGTGCCCCGGGGGAAGGCAGTCAGCCCCAGCATTTT.

The sample holds a few counts of this clonotype. The CDR3 DNA follows: TGTGCCAGCAGCAATACATTAGACAGTTTGTCCCCCACCTACGAGCAGTACTTC. Its translation is CASSNTLDSLSPTYEQYF. The V and J genes are TRBV5-6 and TRBJ2-7, with a weak D call TRBD1 (5 bases). V shed 4 bases and J shed 2 bases, with 25 bases lying between them. This CDR3 has 18 amino acids. The germline V gene has CDR1 SGHDT and CDR2 YYEEEE.

V gene TRBV15 combines with J gene TRBJ2-5, with 15 bases that match TRBD2. V lost 1 base and J lost 2; bases outside the gene matches: 11. Germline V CDR1 and CDR2: LNHNV, YYDKDF (reference sequence). This CDR3 region has 20 residues. CDR3 region: CATSRAIGLAGGYGQETQYF. CDR3 nucleotides: TGTGCCACCAGCAGAGCTATCGGACTAGCGGGAGGGTACGGTCAAGAGACCCAGTACTTC. Full variable domain (outside the CDR3, taken from reference TRBV15 and TRBJ2-5): DAMVIQNPRYQVTQFGKPVTLSCSQTLNHNVMYWYQQKSSQAPKLLFHYYDKDFNNEADTPDNFQSRRPNTSFCFLDIRSPGLGDTAMYLCATSRAIGLAGGYGQETQYFGPGTRLLVL.